These 23 T cell receptor beta chains came from one sample sequenced in a study of cytomegalovirus exposure and HLA in healthy donors. It was with 60 Vbeta and 13 Jbeta primers that the PCR ran. Clones were read by immunoSEQ multiplex PCR, and TCRdb kept only the in-frame ones, dropping some. The table has about 150,000 clones, approximately 80% seen once; the top ten hold 4.5% to 5.5%. Input material: PBMCs. These receptors all come from a man younger than 30 in good health and CMV-seronegative.

A single count supports this clone. The chain carries TRBV9 and TRBJ1-5; 11 bases are shared with TRBD1. The CDR3 extends over 15 amino acids. The V segment lost 0 bases and the J segment 6 bases; nucleotides outside the gene matches: 2. Looked up from germline, CDR1 is SGDLS and CDR2 is YYNGEE. The CDR3, as DNA: TGTGCCAGCAGCGTAGGAGGGACAGGGGGTCAGCCCCAGCATTTT. Amino acids: CASSVGGTGGQPQHF.

The genes are TRBV6-4 and TRBJ2-1; 10 nucleotides line up with TRBD2. V gave up 4 bases and J gave up 12 bases; unmatched junction bases: 12. The CDR3 has 15 residues. The V gene's germline CDR1 is MRHNA and CDR2 SNTAGT. The CDR3 loop is CASSVASGGGDGQFF. The CDR3 DNA sequence: TGTGCCAGCAGTGTTGCTAGCGGGGGCGGGGATGGGCAGTTCTTC.

The J gene is TRBJ2-3, the V gene TRBV9, with a tentative D call TRBD1 (6 bases). Germline values: CDR1 SGDLS, CDR2 YYNGEE. Trimming pared 0 bases from V and 6 bases from J, leaving 14 bases between. The CDR3 has 15 amino acids. CDR3 protein: CASSVGDTRGDTQYF. For the CDR3, the DNA is TGTGCCAGCAGCGTAGGGGATACAAGGGGGGATACGCAGTATTTT.

This clone has just a few counts. The chain uses TRBV4-1 and TRBJ2-1; 7 bases match TRBD2. The CDR3 has 11 residues. The germline V gene has CDR1 MGHRA and CDR2 YSYEKL. The junction had 4 bases not matched to a gene; V was cut back by 5 bases and J by 12 bases. In DNA form, the CDR3 reads TGCGCCAGCAGCTCGCAGCGGGGGCAGTTCTTC. This gives the protein CASSSQRGQFF.

The chain employs TRBV9 and TRBJ1-5, with D uncertain. The length of the CDR3 is 16 residues. Germline CDR1 SGDLS, CDR2 YYNGEE. Trimming left V 3 bases short and J 2 bases short, with 15 bases between. CDR3 region: CASSAEGGAGNQPQHF. CDR3 in DNA: TGTGCCAGCAGCGCCGAGGGAGGAGCGGGCAATCAGCCCCAGCATTTT. The whole variable domain, remainder taken from reference TRBV9 and TRBJ1-5, is DSGVTQTPKHLITATGQRVTLRCSPRSGDLSVYWYQQSLDQGLQFLIQYYNGEERAKGNILERFSAQQFPDLHSELNLSSLELGDSALYFCASSAEGGAGNQPQHFGDGTRLSIL.

This clone was seen a single time. The chain is built from TRBV6-1 and TRBJ1-1, with D hard to call. Per germline, CDR1 MNHNS and CDR2 SASEGT. With 2 bases removed from V and 1 base from J, the gap between germline ends came to 11 bases. The CDR3 is 15 residues long. Here the CDR3 DNA reads TGTGCCAGCAGTGAAATGGGGAGTACGAACACTGAAGCTTTCTTT. It is translated as CASSEMGSTNTEAFF.

The chain uses TRBV5-6 and TRBJ2-7; TRBD2 matches 8 bases. J was trimmed by 3 bases and V by 4 bases; bases with no gene match: 9. The CDR3 is 15 residues long. The germline CDR1 and CDR2 sequences are SGHDT and YYEEEE. The DNA for the CDR3 is TGTGCCAGCAGCAACTCGGGGGGGTGGGTCTACGAGCAGTACTTC. Translated, it gives CASSNSGGWVYEQYF.

The chain uses TRBV7-6 and TRBJ2-7, with 11 bases aligning to TRBD2. CDR3 size: 13 residues. The V and J ends lost 5 bases and 5 bases, in that order; junction bases with no gene match: 2. Germline V CDR1 and CDR2: SGHVS, FNYEAQ. The DNA for the CDR3 is TGTGCCAGCAGCCTGGGACTAGCGGACGAGCAGTACTTC. Protein sequence: CASSLGLADEQYF.

This sequence joins TRBV11-2 and TRBJ1-1, with D perhaps TRBD1 (5 bases). Trimming pared 3 bases from V and 5 bases from J, leaving 10 bases between. This CDR3 comprises 13 residues. Germline lookup yields CDR1 SGHAT and CDR2 FQNNGV. CDR3 sequence: CASSFAGGTEAFF. The CDR3 bases are TGTGCCAGCAGCTTTGCGGGGGGGACTGAAGCTTTCTTT.

The rearrangement uses TRBV28 and TRBJ1-3; D call uncertain. Per germline, CDR1 MDHEN and CDR2 SYDVKM. There are 13 residues in the CDR3. The V gene lost 8 bases and the J gene lost 2 bases, with 10 bases spanning the gap. The CDR3 DNA reads as TGTGCCAGCGCGGGAGAACCTGGAAACACCATATATTTT. Translating it yields CASAGEPGNTIYF.

The chain couples TRBV4-2 to TRBJ2-1, with 10 bases aligning to TRBD2. CDR1 LGHNA and CDR2 YNFKEQ come from the germline V gene. Unmatched junction bases numbered 8, after V lost 0 bases and J lost 9 bases. This CDR3 comprises 16 residues. CDR3 amino acids: CASSQDWSGGVVEQFF. For the CDR3, the DNA is TGTGCCAGCAGCCAAGATTGGAGCGGGGGGGTGGTTGAGCAGTTCTTC.

The CDR3, as DNA: TGTGCCAGCAAAATCCCCGGGACAGGGGTCTACGAGCAGTACTTC. This codes for CASKIPGTGVYEQYF. The chain recombines TRBV6-6 with TRBJ2-7; 10 bases align to TRBD1. With V trimmed by 7 bases and J by 3 bases, 9 bases remained unmatched. Germline CDR1 and CDR2: MNHNY and SVGAGI (reference sequence). The CDR3 length is 15 residues.

This chain uses TRBV9 with TRBJ2-7; 12 bases align to TRBD2. With 0 bases clipped from V and 5 bases from J, the junction kept 3 bases outside the gene matches. Per the germline V gene, CDR1 is SGDLS and CDR2 is YYNGEE. CDR3 length: 15 amino acids. The CDR3 loop reads CASSVGTSGTHEQYF. CDR3 in DNA: TGTGCCAGCAGCGTAGGGACTAGCGGGACCCACGAGCAGTACTTC.

V usage is TRBV21-1 and J usage is TRBJ2-4; the table's D call TRBD1 went unverified against the DNA. TRBV21-1 is listed as a pseudogene. This CDR3 contains 14 residues. The CDR3 DNA follows: TGTGCCAGCAGCATCCGGGACAGAGAAAACATTCAGTACTTC. Its translation: CASSIRDRENIQYF.

The genes are TRBV5-1 and TRBJ2-5; TRBD1 is a possible D gene (5 bases). Trimming cost V 3 bases and J 1 base, with 10 bases left between them. Germline CDR1 reads SGHRS; CDR2 reads YFSETQ. This CDR3 has 14 amino acids. The CDR3 here is CASSSHRIQETQYF. CDR3 in DNA: TGCGCCAGCAGCTCACACAGGATCCAAGAGACCCAGTACTTC.

V and J are TRBV11-2 and TRBJ2-7; perhaps TRBD1 as D (8 bases). CDR1 SGHAT and CDR2 FQNNGV come from the germline V gene. The V gene lost 8 bases and the J gene lost 0 bases, with 23 bases spanning the gap. CDR3 length equals 17 residues. The CDR3 here is CASSWDRTSSGSYEQYF. In DNA form, the CDR3 reads TGTGCCAGCTCCTGGGACAGGACCTCTAGCGGCTCCTACGAGCAGTACTTC.

This chain uses TRBV9 with TRBJ2-6, with 7 bases that match TRBD1. The CDR3 sequence is 16 residues long. The germline V gene encodes CDR1 SGDLS and CDR2 YYNGEE. With V trimmed by 4 bases and J by 2 bases, 6 bases remained unmatched. CDR3 sequence reads: CASSPPDRAGANVLTF. Here the CDR3 DNA reads TGTGCCAGCAGCCCACCAGACAGGGCTGGGGCCAACGTCCTGACTTTC.

The chain is built from TRBV7-8 and TRBJ1-5, with D hard to call. V lost 4 bases and J 9 bases, leaving 13 bases between the germline ends. The CDR3 extends over 13 amino acids. Germline CDR1 is SGHVS and CDR2 is FQNEAQ. The CDR3 DNA reads as TGTGCCAGCAGCTATGGCAGTGTAGCGCCCCAGCATTTT. Protein sequence: CASSYGSVAPQHF.

The chain links TRBV5-1 to TRBJ1-2; 7 bases line up with TRBD1. This CDR3 has 15 residues. J was trimmed by 4 bases and V by 0 bases; bases with no gene match: 6. Per germline, CDR1 SGHRS and CDR2 YFSETQ. DNA of the CDR3: TGCGCCAGCAGCTTGGAAACAGGGGTTCTCTATGGCTACACCTTC. Translated, it gives CASSLETGVLYGYTF. Full variable domain (rest looked up from reference TRBV5-1 and TRBJ1-2): KAGVTQTPRYLIKTRGQQVTLSCSPISGHRSVSWYQQTPGQGLQFLFEYFSETQRNKGNFPGRFSGRQFSNSRSEMNVSTLELGDSALYLCASSLETGVLYGYTFGSGTRLTVV.

The V call is TRBV11-2, the J call TRBJ2-1; D gene uncertain. The CDR3 covers 11 residues. V was cut by 5 bases and J by 6 bases, with 5 bases left in between. Germline V gene lookup returns CDR1 SGHAT and CDR2 FQNNGV. CDR3 sequence (DNA): TGTGCCAGCAGCCCTAGCAATGAGCAGTTCTTC. It translates to CASSPSNEQFF. The full variable domain, its missing parts supplied by reference TRBV11-2 and TRBJ2-1, is EAGVAQSPRYKIIEKRQSVAFWCNPISGHATLYWYQQILGQGPKLLIQFQNNGVVDDSQLPKDRFSAERLKGVDSTLKIQPAKLEDSAVYLCASSPSNEQFFGPGTRLTVL.

This clone was picked up one time. V usage is TRBV27 and J usage is TRBJ2-3; 8 bases align to TRBD1. Germline V gene lookup returns CDR1 MNHEY and CDR2 SMNVEV (reference sequence). J gave up 11 bases and V 6 bases, and 10 bases lay outside the gene matches. This CDR3 region has 13 residues. The CDR3 protein is CASSRLRGQMQYF. The CDR3 bases are TGTGCCAGCAGCCGCCTCAGGGGGCAGATGCAGTATTTT.

The chain recombines TRBV28 with TRBJ2-1; D is perhaps TRBD1 (6 bases). The CDR3 spans 14 residues. Looked up from germline, CDR1 is MDHEN and CDR2 is SYDVKM. V lost 3 bases, J lost 2 bases, and 8 bases lay in between. CDR3 amino acids: CASSLDRPYNEQFF. The CDR3 DNA follows: TGTGCCAGCAGTTTGGACAGACCCTACAATGAGCAGTTCTTC.

CDR3 sequence: CASRGTSGRETQYF. The CDR3 region has the DNA TGTGCCAGCAGGGGGACTAGCGGGAGAGAGACCCAGTACTTC. The chain combines TRBV14 with TRBJ2-5, with 14 bases that match TRBD2. V dropped 6 bases and J dropped 4; count of bases not matched to a gene: 1. This CDR3 spans 14 amino acids. Germline CDR1 SGHDN, CDR2 FVKESK.